Listed below are T cell receptor beta chains from one sample, sequenced in a study of regulatory T cells in long-lasting Graves disease. Each CDR3 protein gets one entry after TCRdb re-called the multiplex PCR reads with MiXCR. The sample consists of around 480,000 distinct CDR3 sequences, about 15% of them appearing once. The same specimen was also included in a second study, on T cells in Graves' hyperthyroidism and ophthalmopathy.

Here the sequenced sample was peripheral blood mononuclear cells (PBMCs), taken at new diagnosis, from a patient treated with antithyroid drugs. All receptors derive from a middle-aged woman with Graves disease. CDR3s include the opening cysteine and the closing phenylalanine or tryptophan. The D gene is left open where the match is weak. Size is stated for part of the rows, as once, few or many counts, or as a class when the clone is expanded.

v_call	clone_size	j_call	d_call	cdr3_aa	cdr3_nt
TRBV4-1	few	TRBJ2-3	NA	CASSLRTTDTQYF	TGCGCCAGCAGCCTCAGGACGACAGATACGCAGTATTTT
TRBV13	few	TRBJ2-7	TRBD1	CASSCADRGTSYEQYF	TGTGCCAGCAGCTGTGCGGACAGGGGAACCTCCTACGAGCAGTACTTC
TRBV4-1	NA	TRBJ2-3	NA	CASRQVGGDTQYF	TGCGCCAGCAGGCAAGTAGGGGGAGATACGCAGTATTTT
TRBV4-1	few	TRBJ2-2	TRBD1	CASSQAGTGGSGELFF	TGCGCCAGCAGCCAAGCAGGGACAGGGGGTTCCGGGGAGCTGTTTTTT
TRBV11-2	few	TRBJ1-2	TRBD1	CASSLEQGANYGYTF	TGTGCCAGCAGCTTAGAACAGGGGGCTAACTATGGCTACACCTTC
TRBV6-1	few	TRBJ2-5	TRBD2	CASSDLAGGPGGQETQYF	TGTGCCAGCAGTGACCTAGCGGGGGGGCCCGGGGGTCAAGAGACCCAGTACTTC
TRBV7-9	many	TRBJ1-1	NA	CASSLVLGPNTEAFF	TGTGCCAGCAGCTTAGTTCTGGGACCGAACACTGAAGCTTTCTTT
TRBV11-2	many	TRBJ1-4	NA	CASSLGGVLNEKLFF	TGTGCCAGCAGCTTAGGAGGGGTCCTTAATGAAAAACTGTTTTTT
TRBV7-9	few	TRBJ1-4	NA	CASSPGRMGKLFF	TGTGCCAGCAGCCCCGGGAGGATGGGAAAACTGTTTTTT
TRBV11-2	few	TRBJ2-3	TRBD2	CASSQEALAGATDTQYF	TGTGCCAGCAGCCAAGAGGCCCTAGCGGGGGCCACAGATACGCAGTATTTT
TRBV10-3	NA	TRBJ2-2	TRBD1	CAIRGQGGNTGELFF	TGTGCCATCAGAGGACAGGGAGGGAACACCGGGGAGCTGTTTTTT
TRBV5-1	few	TRBJ2-7	TRBD2	CASSSLGGGNEQYF	TGCGCCAGCAGCTCCTTGGGGGGGGGTAACGAGCAGTACTTC
TRBV20-1	many	TRBJ2-4	NA	CSARGGQAKNIQYF	TGCAGTGCTAGGGGGGGGCAAGCCAAAAACATTCAGTACTTC
TRBV28	many	TRBJ2-7	TRBD2	CASSTPGGTYEQYF	TGTGCCAGCAGTACGCCGGGAGGCACCTACGAGCAGTACTTC
TRBV3-1	many	TRBJ1-2	NA	CASSQPSGQLYGYTF	TGTGCCAGCAGCCAACCATCGGGACAACTCTATGGCTACACCTTC
TRBV3-1	once	TRBJ2-5	NA	CASSESTGAIQETQYF	TGTGCCAGCTCTGAGAGTACCGGGGCAATCCAAGAGACCCAGTACTTC
TRBV28	many	TRBJ2-4	NA	CASTYGGGAKNIQYF	TGTGCCAGCACCTACGGTGGGGGAGCCAAAAACATTCAGTACTTC
TRBV7-3	many	TRBJ2-7	TRBD2	CASSTTSGGYSEQYF	TGTGCCAGCAGCACGACTAGCGGGGGGTACAGCGAGCAGTACTTC
TRBV2	many	TRBJ1-2	TRBD1	CAQAAQGALSYGYTF	TGTGCCCAGGCTGCCCAGGGGGCGCTTAGCTATGGCTACACCTTC
TRBV9	few	TRBJ1-1	NA	CASSVAGSNTEAFF	TGTGCCAGCAGCGTAGCGGGCAGCAACACTGAAGCTTTCTTT
TRBV20-1	NA	TRBJ2-7	NA	CSFMGGPDSYGQYF	TGCAGTTTTATGGGGGGCCCGGACTCCTACGGGCAGTACTTC
TRBV18	NA	TRBJ1-5	TRBD1	CASSKTGEGRQPQHF	TGTGCCAGCTCAAAGACAGGGGAGGGTAGACAGCCCCAGCATTTT
TRBV28	NA	TRBJ2-5	TRBD2	CASSLPSGRAGETQYF	TGTGCCAGCAGTTTACCTAGCGGGAGGGCCGGTGAGACCCAGTACTTC
TRBV3-1	many	TRBJ2-7	TRBD2	CASSQAAGGSYEQYF	TGTGCCAGCAGCCAAGCGGCGGGGGGCTCCTACGAGCAGTACTTC
TRBV18	few	TRBJ2-6	NA	CASSPPAGANVLTF	TGTGCCAGCTCACCACCGGCTGGGGCCAACGTCCTGACTTTC
TRBV20-1	many	TRBJ1-1	NA	CSAERLNTEAFF	TGCAGTGCGGAACGGTTGAACACTGAAGCTTTCTTT
TRBV6-1	many	TRBJ2-3	NA	CASSVSTATDTQYF	TGTGCCAGCAGTGTGTCCACAGCCACAGATACGCAGTATTTT